These 32 T cell receptor beta chains came from one sample sequenced in a study of shared T cell receptors in the human thymus. Clones were read by immunoSEQ multiplex PCR, and TCRdb kept only the in-frame ones, dropping some. The table records about 660,000 clones, over 75% of them present only once. These data were likewise used in another study, on human thymus T cells.

Sample: thymocytes. These receptors all come from a boy less than two years old with a congenital heart defect.

DNA for the CDR3: TGTGCCAGCAGTGGGACAGGCATTAATCAGCCCCAGCATTTT. It translates to CASSGTGINQPQHF. This chain joins TRBV2 and TRBJ1-5, with 7 bases identical to TRBD1. Unmatched junction bases numbered 4, after V lost 4 bases and J lost 4 bases. Germline-derived CDR1 and CDR2 are SNHLY and FYNNEI. The CDR3 has 14 residues.

The chain has TRBV29-1 and TRBJ2-7; TRBD2 matches at 7 bases. V dropped 4 bases and J dropped 0; count of bases not matched to a gene: 6. This CDR3 is 14 amino acids long. Germline CDR1 is SQVTM and CDR2 is ANQGSEA. CDR3 coding DNA: TGCAGCGTTGGGGGGGGATCTAGCTCCTACGAGCAGTACTTC. Its protein is CSVGGGSSSYEQYF.

This clone was counted once. CDR3 bases: TGTGCCAGCTCAAGCGACAGGGACGCAGTTCCTTATGGCTACACCTTC. Protein: CASSSDRDAVPYGYTF. The V and J genes are TRBV18 and TRBJ1-2; 7 bases agree with TRBD1. The length of the CDR3 is 16 residues. V was pared by 5 bases and J by 5 bases, with 14 bases of the junction left unmatched. Germline CDR1 KGHSH, CDR2 LQKENI.

J is TRBJ2-7 and V is TRBV5-4, with 7 nucleotides matching TRBD2. The V and J ends lost 4 bases and 2 bases, in that order; junction bases with no gene match: 9. The V gene's germline CDR1 is SGHNT and CDR2 YYREEE (reference sequence). The CDR3 runs to 15 residues. CDR3 sequence reads: CASSHAAGTTYEQYF. The CDR3, as DNA: TGTGCCAGCAGCCATGCAGCGGGAACCACCTACGAGCAGTACTTC.

The genes are TRBV6-6 and TRBJ1-2, with D possibly TRBD1 on 5 matching bases. From germline, CDR1 is MNHNY and CDR2 SVGAGI (reference sequence). This CDR3 comprises 15 residues. Deletions cut 7 bases from V and 2 bases from J, with 17 bases between. CDR3 sequence reads: CASTVREGPNYGYTF. The DNA of the CDR3 is TGTGCCAGCACGGTCAGGGAGGGTCCAAACTATGGCTACACCTTC.

J is TRBJ1-1 and V is TRBV4-2; D possibly corresponds to TRBD1 (6 bases). The CDR3 loop spans 15 amino acids. Trimming left V 1 base short and J 7 bases short, with 16 bases between. The V gene's germline CDR1 is LGHNA and CDR2 YNFKEQ. CDR3 nucleotide sequence: TGTGCCAGCAGCCAAGGATCCGACAGGAGACATGAAGCTTTCTTT. This encodes CASSQGSDRRHEAFF.

The chain recombines TRBV30 with TRBJ2-7; possible D gene TRBD1, 6 bases. Deletions cut 4 bases from V and 3 bases from J, with 13 bases between. The V gene's germline CDR1 is GTSNPN and CDR2 SVGIG (reference sequence). CDR3 size: 13 residues. The CDR3 loop is CAWKSRDNYEQYF. The CDR3 DNA sequence: TGTGCCTGGAAATCCCGGGACAACTACGAGCAGTACTTC.

The chain uses TRBV4-2 and TRBJ2-7, with 13 bases fitting TRBD2. Germline CDR1 LGHNA, CDR2 YNFKEQ. Losses at the gene ends were 4 bases for V and 4 bases for J; bases not matched to a gene: 13. The CDR3 has 18 amino acids. CDR3 in amino acids: CASSRDHTSGGVTYEQYF. CDR3 nucleotide sequence: TGTGCCAGCAGCCGGGATCATACTAGCGGGGGGGTTACGTACGAGCAGTACTTC.

The rearrangement uses TRBV15 and TRBJ2-7; 8 nucleotides match TRBD1. V dropped 0 bases and J dropped 5; count of bases not matched to a gene: 3. This CDR3 is 14 amino acids long. CDR1 LNHNV and CDR2 YYDKDF come from the germline V gene (reference sequence). This CDR3 is CATSREQGVNEQYF. The CDR3, as DNA: TGTGCCACCAGCAGAGAACAGGGGGTCAACGAGCAGTACTTC.

The table lists this clone with a few counts. V and J are TRBV7-8 and TRBJ2-2, with TRBD1 identical over 8 bases. Germline V gene sequence: CDR1 SGHVS, CDR2 FQNEAQ. The trim removed 4 bases at V and 6 bases at J, leaving 4 bases unmatched. The CDR3 spans 14 residues. CDR3 residues: CASSCRRGPGELFF. DNA of the CDR3: TGTGCCAGCAGCTGCCGCAGGGGGCCCGGGGAGCTGTTTTTT.

The chain carries TRBV28 and TRBJ1-2, with 7 nucleotides matching TRBD1. In germline, CDR1 is MDHEN, CDR2 SYDVKM. The J segment lost 6 bases and the V segment lost 2 bases, leaving 6 bases of the junction unmatched. This CDR3 is built from 14 residues. Written as DNA, the CDR3 is TGTGCCAGCAGTTTACCGACAGGGTATGATGGCTACACCTTC. Its translation: CASSLPTGYDGYTF.

The J gene is TRBJ1-1, the V gene TRBV7-2; 8 bases agree with TRBD1. The CDR3 is made up of 13 amino acids. The V gene end was trimmed by 1 base and the J gene end by 8 bases; junction bases not matched to a gene: 3. CDR1 SGHTA and CDR2 FQGNSA come from the germline V gene. CDR3 sequence (DNA): TGTGCCAGCAGCTTAGGACAGGGGATCGAAGCTTTCTTT. The encoded protein is CASSLGQGIEAFF.

The chain carries TRBV4-1 and TRBJ1-1; no reliable D call. CDR1 is MGHRA and CDR2 is YSYEKL in the germline V gene. This CDR3 contains 15 residues. Trimming cost V 0 bases and J 2 bases, with 10 bases left between them. CDR3 nucleotide sequence: TGCGCCAGCAGCCAAGATTCGGGTTGCAACACTGAAGCTTTCTTT. Its protein is CASSQDSGCNTEAFF.

The chain is built from TRBV5-1 and TRBJ2-1; 12 positions match TRBD2. V dropped 3 bases and J dropped 4; count of bases not matched to a gene: 5. CDR3 length: 16 amino acids. Germline assignment: CDR1 SGHRS and CDR2 YFSETQ. This CDR3 is CASSSYLAGGYNEQFF. CDR3 bases: TGCGCCAGCAGCTCTTATCTAGCGGGGGGGTACAATGAGCAGTTCTTC.

This clone has just one count. V and J are TRBV11-2 and TRBJ1-6, with 8 bases lining up with TRBD1. This CDR3 contains 16 residues. The trim removed 1 base at V and 10 bases at J, leaving 9 bases unmatched. CDR1 is SGHAT, CDR2 FQNNGV, per germline. The CDR3 loop is CASSLGGQVRNSPLHF. In DNA, the CDR3 is TGTGCCAGCAGCTTAGGGGGACAGGTTAGGAACTCACCCCTCCACTTT.

This sequence joins TRBV9 and TRBJ2-1; D is possibly TRBD2 (6 bases). The CDR3 extends over 13 amino acids. Trimming left V 0 bases short and J 6 bases short, with 7 bases between. CDR1 is SGDLS, CDR2 YYNGEE, per germline. The CDR3 loop is CASSVGLVNEQFF. The CDR3 region has the DNA TGTGCCAGCAGCGTAGGACTAGTCAATGAGCAGTTCTTC. Full variable domain (remainder filled in from reference TRBV9 and TRBJ2-1): DSGVTQTPKHLITATGQRVTLRCSPRSGDLSVYWYQQSLDQGLQFLIQYYNGEERAKGNILERFSAQQFPDLHSELNLSSLELGDSALYFCASSVGLVNEQFFGPGTRLTVL.

The chain links TRBV30 to TRBJ1-4, with TRBD1 as a possible D gene (5 bases). The V end was cut by 1 base, the J end by 7 bases, with 10 bases between. The CDR3 totals 13 residues. Looked up from germline, CDR1 is GTSNPN and CDR2 is SVGIG (reference sequence). This CDR3 reads CAWSAGLGEKLFF. Written as DNA, the CDR3 is TGTGCCTGGAGTGCAGGGTTAGGTGAAAAACTGTTTTTT.

The rearrangement links TRBV10-2 to TRBJ1-4; D perhaps matches TRBD1 (5 bases). The CDR3 totals 14 residues. V dropped 10 bases and J dropped 4 bases, with 16 bases sitting between them. Per germline, CDR1 WSHSY and CDR2 SAAADI. The CDR3 reads CATGGEPGNEKLFF. Here the CDR3 DNA reads TGCGCCACCGGAGGGGAGCCGGGTAATGAAAAACTGTTTTTT.

The genes are TRBV4-2 and TRBJ2-5; D possibly corresponds to TRBD2 (6 bases). The CDR3 runs 16 residues. Germline values: CDR1 LGHNA, CDR2 YNFKEQ. Trimming took off 0 bases at V and 5 bases at J, with 16 bases between the two ends. CDR3 in amino acids: CASSQDGGVRRETQYF. DNA for the CDR3: TGTGCCAGCAGCCAAGATGGAGGGGTACGTAGGGAGACCCAGTACTTC.

The chain links TRBV4-1 to TRBJ2-7; TRBD1 aligns across 9 bases. Losses at the gene ends were 2 bases for V and 3 bases for J; bases not matched to a gene: 5. Looked up from germline, CDR1 is MGHRA and CDR2 is YSYEKL. This CDR3 comprises 15 residues. The CDR3 DNA reads as TGCGCCAGCAGCCAACACCCGACAGGGGGCTACGAGCAGTACTTC. Translated: CASSQHPTGGYEQYF.

The J gene is TRBJ2-1, the V gene TRBV6-6; 8 bases fit TRBD1. The CDR3 is 16 residues long. Germline CDR1 reads MNHNY; CDR2 reads SVGAGI (reference sequence). The V and J ends lost 3 bases and 10 bases, in that order; junction bases with no gene match: 14. The CDR3 bases are TGTGCCAGCAGTTATCTCGAGACAGGGGTGTTAGGGGAGCAGTTCTTC. Protein: CASSYLETGVLGEQFF.

This rearrangement joins TRBV28 to TRBJ2-5, with TRBD2 identical over 14 bases. The CDR3 loop spans 16 amino acids. The germline gives CDR1 MDHEN, CDR2 SYDVKM. V was pared by 7 bases and J by 5 bases, with 9 bases of the junction left unmatched. This chain's CDR3 is CASTTATSGGVETQYF. CDR3 nucleotide sequence: TGTGCCAGCACCACAGCGACTAGCGGGGGGGTGGAGACCCAGTACTTC. Full variable domain (outside the CDR3, taken from reference TRBV28 and TRBJ2-5): DVKVTQSSRYLVKRTGEKVFLECVQDMDHENMFWYRQDPGLGLRLIYFSYDVKMKEKGDIPEGYSVSREKKERFSLILESASTNQTSMYLCASTTATSGGVETQYFGPGTRLLVL.

The rearrangement joins TRBV28 to TRBJ2-7, with 10 positions matching TRBD2. After removal of 4 bases from V and 5 bases from J, the junction contained 17 bases not matched to a gene. This CDR3 is 18 amino acids long. Germline CDR1 is MDHEN and CDR2 is SYDVKM. In DNA, the CDR3 is TGTGCCAGCAGTTCTCGCGGGGGAGTGCTAGCGGGAGTGAACGAGCAGTACTTC. Protein product: CASSSRGGVLAGVNEQYF.

The chain couples TRBV6-1 to TRBJ1-2; D unclear. This CDR3 contains 13 residues. The ends were cut back, 2 bases at V and 0 bases at J, with 4 bases in the middle. CDR1 MNHNS and CDR2 SASEGT come from the germline V gene. The CDR3 reads CASSERSNYGYTF. The CDR3 nucleotides read TGTGCCAGCAGTGAACGGTCTAACTATGGCTACACCTTC.

V gene TRBV27 combines with J gene TRBJ2-7; TRBD2 might be the D (5 bases). V was pared by 1 base and J by 1 base, with 26 bases between. The CDR3 length is 20 residues. Germline values: CDR1 MNHEY, CDR2 SMNVEV (reference sequence). CDR3 DNA sequence: TGTGCCAGCAGTTTATTCGACCCCCTGCTAGCCCCTACCCTTTCCTACGAGCAGTACTTC. Translated, it gives CASSLFDPLLAPTLSYEQYF.

The gene calls are TRBV10-2 and TRBJ2-7; possibly TRBD2 for D (6 bases). With 6 bases removed from V and 6 bases from J, the gap between germline ends came to 15 bases. CDR1 and CDR2 (germline): WSHSY, SAAADI. The CDR3 runs 13 residues. The CDR3 DNA reads TGCGCCAGCAGACGGGAGAGCGCCCTCGAGCAGTACTTC. It codes for CASRRESALEQYF.

The rearrangement uses TRBV28 and TRBJ1-3; D gene uncertain. V gave up 1 base and J gave up 2 bases, with 12 bases separating them. Germline V gene lookup returns CDR1 MDHEN and CDR2 SYDVKM. CDR3 size: 16 residues. The CDR3 protein is CASSLSGFKPGNTIYF. The CDR3, as DNA: TGTGCCAGCAGTTTATCGGGGTTCAAGCCTGGAAACACCATATATTTT.

This clone was detected a few times. This chain links TRBV9 with TRBJ2-3; 12 positions agree with TRBD1. Germline V CDR1 and CDR2: SGDLS, YYNGEE. The junction had 10 bases not matched to a gene; V was cut back by 0 bases and J by 2 bases. This CDR3 has 19 residues. The CDR3 DNA follows: TGTGCCAGCAGCGTAGATTGGGACAGGGGGCCTGTGTCCACAGATACGCAGTATTTT. It is translated as CASSVDWDRGPVSTDTQYF.

This clone was detected only once. The chain joins TRBV30 to TRBJ2-1, with 11 positions matching TRBD2. The V segment lost 3 bases and the J segment 6 bases; nucleotides outside the gene matches: 19. CDR1 and CDR2 (germline): GTSNPN, SVGIG (reference sequence). The CDR3 covers 19 residues. CDR3 residues: CAWSLSAGSGRAAGNEQFF. The CDR3 DNA sequence: TGTGCCTGGAGCCTCTCGGCGGGTAGCGGGAGGGCCGCGGGCAATGAGCAGTTCTTC.

V usage is TRBV15 and J usage is TRBJ2-5; 7 bases fit TRBD2. Per the germline V gene, CDR1 is LNHNV and CDR2 is YYDKDF (reference sequence). The J segment lost 5 bases and the V segment lost 3 bases, leaving 6 bases of the junction unmatched. CDR3 length equals 14 residues. CDR3 bases: TGTGCCACCAGCAGCATTCCCGGGGGGGAGACCCAGTACTTC. It yields the protein CATSSIPGGETQYF.

V usage is TRBV27 and J usage is TRBJ2-1; D may be TRBD2 (5 bases). The CDR3 has 16 residues. Germline values: CDR1 MNHEY, CDR2 SMNVEV (reference sequence). The V gene lost 6 bases and the J gene lost 2 bases, with 17 bases spanning the gap. Here the CDR3 reads CASRSVGLAPYNEQFF. In DNA form, the CDR3 reads TGTGCCAGCAGATCGGTAGGCCTAGCTCCCTACAATGAGCAGTTCTTC.

V gene TRBV5-4 combines with J gene TRBJ2-7; 8 nucleotides align to TRBD1. The CDR3 loop spans 16 amino acids. The J segment lost 3 bases and the V segment lost 4 bases, leaving 12 bases of the junction unmatched. Germline CDR1 is SGHNT and CDR2 is YYREEE (reference sequence). The CDR3 DNA reads as TGTGCCAGCAGCGGAACTACGGGACAGGACCTCTACGAGCAGTACTTC. This codes for CASSGTTGQDLYEQYF.